The 30 T cell receptor beta chains listed next were all sequenced from one sample in a study of cytomegalovirus exposure and HLA in healthy donors (dated by TCRdb to 2015 to 2018). The method was the immunoSEQ multiplex PCR assay. For the multiplex PCR, a mixture combining 60 forward primers for TCR Vbeta segments and 13 reverse primers for TCR Jbeta segments was used. TCRdb took over this immuneACCESS table, retaining in-frame rearrangements with V and J assigned. Such tables are incomplete; in checked studies, under half of the missing clones stem from an unresolved V gene, and the remainder is unexplained. This sample has around 200,000 clones in its table, and around 86% of those were observed once. The ten biggest clones cover approximately 0.8% of the sample. The sequenced material came from PBMCs. These receptor sequences come from a woman between 18 and 29 years old in good health and CMV-seronegative.

The chain has TRBV6-1 and TRBJ1-2, with 8 nucleotides matching TRBD1. CDR3 length: 13 residues. Germline CDR1 and CDR2: MNHNS and SASEGT. J was trimmed by 10 bases and V by 5 bases; bases with no gene match: 9. CDR3 sequence: CASSPDRETSYTF. The DNA of the CDR3 is TGTGCCAGCAGTCCGGACAGGGAAACCTCCTACACCTTC.

The gene calls are TRBV5-1 and TRBJ2-3; D remains ambiguous. This CDR3 region has 14 residues. The ends were cut back, 0 bases at V and 0 bases at J, with 5 bases in the middle. Germline V gene lookup returns CDR1 SGHRS and CDR2 YFSETQ. The CDR3 region is CASSLVVSTDTQYF. DNA for the CDR3: TGCGCCAGCAGCTTGGTCGTAAGCACAGATACGCAGTATTTT.

The gene calls are TRBV7-9 and TRBJ2-7; 10 bases fit TRBD2. V trimming: 6 bases; J trimming: 7 bases; junction bases outside the gene matches: 12. The CDR3 has 15 amino acids. Germline CDR1 and CDR2: SEHNR and FQNEAQ (reference sequence). CDR3 amino acids: CASRSSSGSSGEQYF. The CDR3 region has the DNA TGTGCCAGCAGATCATCTAGCGGGAGTTCGGGGGAGCAGTACTTC.

This clone was recorded a few times. The chain employs TRBV6-1 and TRBJ2-7; the match to TRBD1 covers 8 bases. The germline gives CDR1 MNHNS, CDR2 SASEGT. The junction had 6 bases not matched to a gene; V was cut back by 3 bases and J by 2 bases. This CDR3 is 15 amino acids long. The CDR3 sequence is CASSDWRQGPYEQYF. The CDR3 DNA sequence: TGTGCCAGCAGTGACTGGCGACAGGGGCCCTACGAGCAGTACTTC.

V is TRBV7-2 and J is TRBJ2-2; TRBD1 aligns across 7 bases. Germline trimming cut 5 bases from V and 3 bases from J; bases unmatched to any gene: 6. Germline CDR1 SGHTA, CDR2 FQGNSA. The CDR3 sequence is 15 residues long. The CDR3 sequence: CASSPMDRYTGELFF. CDR3 sequence (DNA): TGTGCCAGCAGCCCTATGGACAGGTACACCGGGGAGCTGTTTTTT. The full variable domain, its missing parts supplied by reference TRBV7-2 and TRBJ2-2, is GAGVSQSPSNKVTEKGKDVELRCDPISGHTALYWYRQSLGQGLEFLIYFQGNSAPDKSGLPSDRFSAERTGGSVSTLTIQRTQQEDSAVYLCASSPMDRYTGELFFGEGSRLTVL.

The genes are TRBV4-1 and TRBJ2-7; 7 bases are shared with TRBD2. In germline, CDR1 is MGHRA, CDR2 YSYEKL. The CDR3 runs to 19 residues. J gave up 2 bases and V 1 base, and 17 bases lay outside the gene matches. The CDR3 spells CASSQVPTRRLAWTYEQYF. CDR3 bases: TGCGCCAGCAGCCAAGTCCCGACCCGTCGACTAGCTTGGACCTACGAGCAGTACTTC.

In its sample, this clone was seen a few times. The chain uses TRBV7-2 and TRBJ1-1; D is perhaps TRBD1 (5 bases). The CDR3 has 14 residues. Trimming removed 1 base from V and 4 bases from J, with 10 bases in between. Germline CDR1 reads SGHTA; CDR2 reads FQGNSA. CDR3 residues: CASSLVWGGTEAFF. CDR3 coding DNA: TGTGCCAGCAGCTTAGTTTGGGGGGGCACTGAAGCTTTCTTT. Supplemented by reference TRBV7-2 and TRBJ1-1, the full variable domain reads GAGVSQSPSNKVTEKGKDVELRCDPISGHTALYWYRQSLGQGLEFLIYFQGNSAPDKSGLPSDRFSAERTGGSVSTLTIQRTQQEDSAVYLCASSLVWGGTEAFFGQGTRLTVV.

V gene TRBV5-1 combines with J gene TRBJ1-3; tentative D call: TRBD1 (5 bases). Trimming shortened V by 4 bases and J by 0 bases, and 14 bases separated the two germline ends. Germline V gene lookup returns CDR1 SGHRS and CDR2 YFSETQ. The CDR3 covers 16 residues. CDR3 bases: TGCGCCAGCAGCCCAGTTTGGGGCAGCTCTGGAAACACCATATATTTT. This sequence encodes CASSPVWGSSGNTIYF.

The genes are TRBV4-1 and TRBJ2-5, with D possibly TRBD2 on 5 matching bases. The J call is doubtful: the DNA matches TRBJ2-7 better. CDR1 MGHRA and CDR2 YSYEKL come from the germline V gene. The CDR3 contains 15 residues. CDR3 protein: CASSHSSGYSYEQYF. The CDR3 DNA sequence: TGCGCCAGCAGCCACTCATCGGGGTACTCCTACGAGCAGTACTTC.

This rearrangement joins TRBV7-9 to TRBJ2-5; TRBD2 matches 11 bases. CDR1 is SEHNR and CDR2 is FQNEAQ in the germline V gene (reference sequence). This CDR3 has 16 amino acids. Trimming took 8 bases from V and 1 from J; bases not matched to a gene: 9. The CDR3 coding sequence is TGTGCCAGCCTCTTAGGGACTAGCGGACTCCAAGAGACCCAGTACTTC. Amino acid sequence: CASLLGTSGLQETQYF.

The chain links TRBV5-4 to TRBJ2-3; 11 positions agree with TRBD2. V lost 3 bases, J lost 5 bases, and 8 bases stayed unmatched. In germline, CDR1 is SGHNT, CDR2 YYREEE (reference sequence). CDR3 size: 16 residues. CDR3 DNA: TGTGCCAGCAGCTCGGGACTAGCGGAAGCGATAGATACGCAGTATTTT. Its protein product is CASSSGLAEAIDTQYF. Full variable domain (missing parts from reference TRBV5-4 and TRBJ2-3): ETGVTQSPTHLIKTRGQQVTLRCSSQSGHNTVSWYQQALGQGPQFIFQYYREEENGRGNFPPRFSGLQFPNYSSELNVNALELDDSALYLCASSSGLAEAIDTQYFGPGTRLTVL.

V is TRBV2 and J is TRBJ2-3; 9 bases align to TRBD1. The V segment lost 9 bases and the J segment 4 bases; nucleotides outside the gene matches: 5. Looked up from germline, CDR1 is SNHLY and CDR2 is FYNNEI. This CDR3 contains 13 residues. CDR3: CASRDRDADTQYF. CDR3 nucleotide sequence: TGTGCCAGTAGGGACAGGGATGCAGATACGCAGTATTTT.

This clone was counted between two and nine times. The rearrangement links TRBV5-6 to TRBJ2-2; 7 bases agree with TRBD1. The CDR3 loop spans 16 amino acids. Trimming took 4 bases from V and 3 from J; bases not matched to a gene: 9. Germline values: CDR1 SGHDT, CDR2 YYEEEE. CDR3 in amino acids: CASSINRGADTGELFF. CDR3 nucleotides: TGTGCCAGCAGCATAAACAGGGGCGCCGACACCGGGGAGCTGTTTTTT.

The CDR3 protein is CASSAYGGNTEAFF. CDR3 nucleotides: TGTGCCAGCAGCGCTTACGGGGGGAACACTGAAGCTTTCTTT. The chain links TRBV9 to TRBJ1-1; D is perhaps TRBD1 (5 bases). Between the trimmed V and J ends, which lost 3 bases and 1 base, there was a span of 10 bases. This CDR3 has 14 residues. The V gene's germline CDR1 is SGDLS and CDR2 YYNGEE.

The rearrangement joins TRBV6-6 to TRBJ2-1; possibly TRBD2 for D (6 bases). This CDR3 comprises 12 residues. Trimming cost V 8 bases and J 6 bases, with 11 bases left between them. CDR1 and CDR2 (germline): MNHNY, SVGAGI (reference sequence). Written as DNA, the CDR3 is TGTGCCAGCGAACTAGCCGGCAATGAGCAGTTCTTC. Protein: CASELAGNEQFF.

J is TRBJ2-2 and V is TRBV19; 8 bases align to TRBD1. The germline gives CDR1 LNHDA, CDR2 SQIVND (reference sequence). The CDR3 loop spans 14 amino acids. The V gene end was trimmed by 6 bases and the J gene end by 13 bases; junction bases not matched to a gene: 13. The CDR3 DNA is TGTGCCAGTAGCCAACCGGGACAGGCCCCCGGGCTGTTTTTT. Amino acid sequence: CASSQPGQAPGLFF.

V gene TRBV28 combines with J gene TRBJ2-1; 12 bases align to TRBD2. From germline, CDR1 is MDHEN and CDR2 SYDVKM. The CDR3 contains 16 residues. J was trimmed by 4 bases and V by 10 bases; bases with no gene match: 11. CDR3 nucleotides: TGTGCCACCGAGCCAGGACTAGCGGGGCCATACAATGAGCAGTTCTTC. This codes for CATEPGLAGPYNEQFF.

The gene calls are TRBV6-5 and TRBJ2-5, with D perhaps matching TRBD1 (7 bases). CDR1 and CDR2 (germline): MNHEY, SVGAGI. The germline V and J ends were trimmed by 0 bases and 2 bases, with 10 bases remaining between them. CDR3 length: 15 residues. The CDR3 bases are TGTGCCAGCAGTTACTCGGGGGGACAGCAAGAGACCCAGTACTTC. As protein: CASSYSGGQQETQYF.

V usage is TRBV28 and J usage is TRBJ2-2; a weak D match, TRBD1 (6 bases). Per the germline V gene, CDR1 is MDHEN and CDR2 is SYDVKM. The CDR3 extends over 18 amino acids. The V end lost 1 base, the J end lost 1 base, and 16 bases lay between the germline ends. The CDR3, as DNA: TGTGCCAGCAGTTTATCCCTCTTGAGGACAGAGAACACCGGGGAGCTGTTTTTT. Protein: CASSLSLLRTENTGELFF.

The DNA of the CDR3 is TGTGCCAGTAGTAAGACTAGCGGGGGGCCGAGCTACGAGCAGTACTTC. It is translated as CASSKTSGGPSYEQYF. The V call is TRBV19, the J call TRBJ2-5; 13 positions match TRBD2. The tail of the sequence fits TRBJ2-7 better, so the J call may be wrong. The CDR3 is made up of 16 amino acids. From germline, CDR1 is LNHDA and CDR2 SQIVND (reference sequence).

The chain combines TRBV6-6 with TRBJ2-7; 9 nucleotides align to TRBD2. This CDR3 spans 12 amino acids. Per the germline V gene, CDR1 is MNHNY and CDR2 is SVGAGI (reference sequence). V lost 6 bases to trimming and J lost 6 bases; unmatched junction nucleotides: 3. Written as DNA, the CDR3 is TGTGCCAGCAGCGAGACTAGCGGCGAGCAGTACTTC. Its translation: CASSETSGEQYF.

The chain combines TRBV7-2 with TRBJ2-3; no clear D. Germline V lookup: CDR1 SGHTA, CDR2 FQGNSA. V lost 1 base and J 0 bases, leaving 11 bases between the germline ends. This CDR3 contains 16 residues. In nucleotides, the CDR3 is TGTGCCAGCAGCTTAGTCGGGTTTTCTAGCACAGATACGCAGTATTTT. Its translation: CASSLVGFSSTDTQYF.

V is TRBV6-5 and J is TRBJ2-2; 8 bases line up with TRBD2. This CDR3 comprises 16 residues. V lost 2 bases and J lost 6; bases outside the gene matches: 8. Germline-derived CDR1 and CDR2 are MNHEY and SVGAGI. As DNA, the CDR3 is TGTGCCAGCAGTTACGGGATAGCGGGGATTGCCGGGGAGCTGTTTTTT. Residues: CASSYGIAGIAGELFF.

The count of this clone is one. This chain links TRBV7-6 with TRBJ2-1; 14 bases map to TRBD2. The CDR3 covers 15 residues. Unmatched junction bases numbered 1, after V lost 3 bases and J lost 6 bases. CDR1 and CDR2 from the germline V gene are SGHVS and FNYEAQ. DNA of the CDR3: TGTGCCAGCAGCTTGGGGACTAGCGGGGGCAATGAGCAGTTCTTC. This sequence encodes CASSLGTSGGNEQFF.

The V and J genes are TRBV11-2 and TRBJ2-5; 7 bases agree with TRBD1. V trimming: 1 base; J trimming: 0 bases; junction bases outside the gene matches: 5. Germline V CDR1 and CDR2: SGHAT, FQNNGV. The CDR3 runs to 16 residues. The chain's CDR3 is CASSLVAGGNQETQYF. In DNA form, the CDR3 reads TGTGCCAGCAGCTTAGTGGCAGGGGGAAACCAAGAGACCCAGTACTTC.

The J gene is TRBJ2-3, the V gene TRBV11-1; TRBD2 aligns across 15 bases. This CDR3 spans 19 amino acids. The germline V gene encodes CDR1 SGHAT and CDR2 FQDESV (reference sequence). The trim removed 5 bases at V and 6 bases at J, leaving 15 bases unmatched. The CDR3 loop is CASSPGLAGGLPQIDTQYF. In nucleotides, the CDR3 is TGTGCCAGCAGCCCGGGACTAGCGGGGGGACTACCACAAATCGATACGCAGTATTTT.

The V and J genes are TRBV5-1 and TRBJ2-7; D unclear. Trimming shortened V by 3 bases and J by 3 bases, and 7 bases separated the two germline ends. Germline assignment: CDR1 SGHRS and CDR2 YFSETQ. This CDR3 is 12 amino acids long. CDR3 in DNA: TGCGCCAGCAGCTCTCTAGGCTACGAGCAGTACTTC. Translating it yields CASSSLGYEQYF. Based on the CDR3 plus reference TRBV5-1 and TRBJ2-7, the full variable domain is KAGVTQTPRYLIKTRGQQVTLSCSPISGHRSVSWYQQTPGQGLQFLFEYFSETQRNKGNFPGRFSGRQFSNSRSEMNVSTLELGDSALYLCASSSLGYEQYFGPGTRLTVT.

V usage is TRBV5-4 and J usage is TRBJ2-7; 7 nucleotides align to TRBD2. V gave up 1 base and J gave up 0 bases; unmatched junction bases: 4. This CDR3 is 15 amino acids long. Looked up from germline, CDR1 is SGHNT and CDR2 is YYREEE (reference sequence). This chain's CDR3 is CASSLLAGHSYEQYF. Written as DNA, the CDR3 is TGTGCCAGCAGCTTGTTAGCGGGCCACTCCTACGAGCAGTACTTC.

This rearrangement joins TRBV9 to TRBJ1-2; a possible D gene is TRBD1 (6 bases). V was trimmed by 0 bases and J by 2 bases, leaving 8 bases between them. CDR3 length: 14 amino acids. Germline CDR1 and CDR2: SGDLS and YYNGEE. The CDR3 coding sequence is TGTGCCAGCAGCGTAGAAGACAGGAACTATGGCTACACCTTC. Its protein is CASSVEDRNYGYTF.

The chain carries TRBV6-6 and TRBJ2-1; 8 nucleotides agree with TRBD2. The CDR3 consists of 16 residues. Germline loops: CDR1 MNHNY, CDR2 SVGAGI (reference sequence). J was trimmed by 4 bases and V by 6 bases; bases with no gene match: 11. In DNA form, the CDR3 reads TGTGCCAGCAGCCCACCCGGGACTAGGGTATACAATGAGCAGTTCTTC. As protein: CASSPPGTRVYNEQFF.